This T cell receptor (beta chain) was profiled in a study of blood T cell repertoires in COVID-19. In the original processing: Scientists estimated how many nucleated cells there were by amplifying reference gene primers. Only in-frame clones appear in the TCRdb table, and some are missing; sequencing was by immunoSEQ multiplex PCR. From that table come the V and J calls and clone size; the DNA was used to work out D and trimming. Here the sample spans more than 110,000 clones, about 82% being singletons. The CDR3 has 12 residues. V was pared by 2 bases and J by 8 bases, with 9 bases between. Germline CDR1 reads MNHNY; CDR2 reads SVGAGI (reference sequence).

The sequenced material came from peripheral blood. The chain employs TRBV6-6 and TRBJ1-1; tentatively, D is TRBD1 (5 bases). This TCR was recovered from a man aged 45 to 65 with acute or convalescent COVID-19. The CDR3 region has the DNA TGTGCCAGCAGTTACGCCGCAGGGGAAGCTTTCTTT. Its translation: CASSYAAGEAFF.